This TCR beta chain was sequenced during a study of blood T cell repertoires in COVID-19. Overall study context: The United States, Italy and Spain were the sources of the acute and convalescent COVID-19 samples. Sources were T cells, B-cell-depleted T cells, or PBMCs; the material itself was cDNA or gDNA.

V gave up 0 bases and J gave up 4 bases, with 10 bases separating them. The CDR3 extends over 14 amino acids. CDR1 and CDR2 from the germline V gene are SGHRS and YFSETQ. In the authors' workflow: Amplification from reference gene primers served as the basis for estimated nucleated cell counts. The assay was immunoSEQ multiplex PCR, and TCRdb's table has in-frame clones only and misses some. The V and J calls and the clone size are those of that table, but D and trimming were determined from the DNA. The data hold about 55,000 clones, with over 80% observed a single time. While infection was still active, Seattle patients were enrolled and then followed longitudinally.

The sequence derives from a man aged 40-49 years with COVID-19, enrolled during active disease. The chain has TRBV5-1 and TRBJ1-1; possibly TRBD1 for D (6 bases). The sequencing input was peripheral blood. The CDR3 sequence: CASSLGQAATEAFF. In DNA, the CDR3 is TGCGCCAGCAGCTTGGGACAGGCTGCCACTGAAGCTTTCTTT.